This entry features one T cell receptor (beta chain) sequence. Its recognized antigen is unknown. One base away there is no much larger clone; base qualities are not given. The protocol used for the library was the immunoSEQ multiplex PCR assay. For the multiplex PCR, a mixture combining 60 forward primers for TCR Vbeta segments and 13 reverse primers for TCR Jbeta segments was used. The CDR3 region of rearranged TCR beta genes was amplified from genomic DNA with a multiplex PCR assay. The amplified TCR beta libraries were sequenced on the Illumina HiSeq System as 87-base-pair reads. From the authors' description of their analysis: Across the 500 to 750 repertoires, a later analysis counted 80 million or so unique TCR beta chains, 9.5 million to 13 million of which were shared by at least two donors. Raw reads were error-corrected and collapsed into unique sequences by a nearest-neighbor algorithm in which closely related sequences were merged to remove PCR and sequencing errors. V, D and J gene segments were assigned by aligning CDR3 sequences to IMGT reference sequences. For a sequence to be retained, at least a six-nucleotide match to both a V gene segment and a J gene segment was required. Rearrangements were called productive when the CDR3 lacked stop codons and stayed in frame with V and J; all others were non-productive. Following IMGT convention, CDR3 was defined as the stretch from the second conserved V-encoded cysteine up to the conserved J-encoded phenylalanine. The earlier analysis of some 540 of the donors excluded any sequence lacking an unambiguous match to a single V gene segment. In an earlier analysis of several hundred of the donors, V segments were called functional above 56.7% productive rearrangements and were called segregating when the between-donor standard deviation exceeded 5%. A statistical classification framework was built for diagnosing cytomegalovirus status from the catalog of TCR beta chain sequences. In a later analysis, TCR nucleotide sequences were compared against IMGT/GENE-DB human TR gene sequences so that V and J genes could be assigned. The TCRdist pipeline was used in a later analysis to assign CDR3 sequences and most-parsimonious VDJ recombination scenarios. In a later analysis, every TCR beta chain was defined by the combination of its CDR3 amino acid sequence and its V-gene family, and reads without a unique V-gene family were dropped. In a later analysis, around 650 highly shared, low-generation-probability nucleotide sequences were removed to address suspected cross-contamination and a sequencing artifact. For each public chain, a later analysis derived a clonal expansion index from normalized ranks of inferred template counts within each repertoire. In a later analysis, generation probabilities were computed using a VDJ recombination model fitted to out-of-frame rearrangements, and the results were checked against IGoR. In a later analysis, hypergeometric tests were used to score TCR-TCR, TCR-HLA and TCR-CMV co-occurrence, with a repertoire-size bias correction applied to TCR pairs. A later analysis estimated false discovery rates by permuting HLA or CMV assignments 20 times. In a later analysis, co-occurring TCRs were grouped using DBSCAN, and TCRdist sequence similarity was added for clustering within HLA-allele-positive subsets. Repertoires with fewer than 30,000 or more than 120,000 public chains, plus five repertoires with anomalous nucleotide sharing, were excluded from co-occurrence clustering. TCRdb stores this immuneACCESS table with in-frame sequences only. Part of the clones is absent; in the studies checked, under half of the shortfall reflects unresolved V genes, and no reason is known for the rest. The D gene and trimming were derived from the DNA, and the V and J assignments and clone size from that table. The sample table contains 150,000 to 200,000 clones; only one count was recorded for around 77% of them. Jointly, the top ten make up over 2% of the sample.

This specimen comes from a study of cytomegalovirus exposure and HLA in healthy donors (dated 2017 in TCRdb). For context, the study as a whole: An earlier analysis of roughly 500 of the donors reported more than 250 Gb of sequence data and more than 90 million unique TCR beta sequences from around 200 million T cells. Among the roughly 370 genotyped donors, more than 70% belonged to the genetic ancestry cluster associated with self-reported Caucasian donors. In a later genetic analysis, genome-wide SNP genotypes for about three fifths of the roughly 670 donors were used, and that subset was treated as a discovery cohort. The later analysis used no new phenotypic data to find candidate immune exposures, relying instead on TCR beta sequences and their occurrence across donors. Four to six DR-DQ haplotypes were handled as single units for association and clustering, since linkage in the cohort was strong. An earlier analysis of roughly 580 of the donors used high-throughput TCR beta sequencing to judge whether each TCR beta V gene segment behaved as functional or pseudogenic. In a later analysis, previously published TCR beta repertoires from roughly 710 donors were re-analyzed and high-resolution HLA genotyping was added so that TCR occurrence patterns could be studied. Besides the first cohort of roughly 700 subjects, a separate validation cohort made up of 120 different subjects was used. Across about 380 genotyped donors of the cohort, an average of about 240,000 unique TCR beta nucleotide sequences per donor were sequenced, and around 19% of those sequences were non-productive. To predict cytomegalovirus infection status, the study combined high-throughput TCR immunosequencing, statistical association of individual TCRs with disease status, and machine learning. Every discovery cohort repertoire had been produced on one sequencing platform. Donor age, sex, ethnicity and CMV serostatus were compiled together with the repertoire data. The study aimed to test whether cataloging public T cell receptors could reveal signatures of past pathogen exposure. Typing coverage varied by locus: about 629-630 donors for A, B, C, DRB1 and DQB1; more than 500 for DQA1; about 600 for DPA1; around 450 for DPB1. The study used immunosequencing to profile the T cell repertoires of about 670 subjects and linked those repertoires to cytomegalovirus serostatus. Class I and class II HLA loci were covered by the typing at four-digit resolution. Approximately 310 gigabases of sequencing data and 78 million or so unique TCR sequences were included in an early release covering several hundred HLA-typed donors.

The cohort consisted of hundreds of healthy bone marrow donors. At the time of sampling, every cohort member was nominally healthy, though immune exposures that went unrecorded were likely present. The donor was CMV seronegative and belonged to the group of 350 to 400 seronegative cohort members. Each donor provided a peripheral blood sample, and peripheral blood mononuclear cells were used for TCR beta sequencing. The Qiagen DNeasy Blood Extraction Kit was used to extract genomic DNA from the blood cell samples. The germline V gene (reference sequence) yields LNHDA for CDR1 and SQIVND for CDR2. The CDR3 starts with the cysteine, ends with the phenylalanine, and has 16 residues. Only the CDR3 DNA is retained, 48 bases long and in frame from the first base. A distance of 14 bases separates the germline ends of V and J, which lose 3 bases and 0 bases respectively. What the work shows at the level of the full study, not this receptor alone: Linkage disequilibrium might explain the correlated functional status among segregating V segments, but an unknown experimental factor could not be excluded. Most TCR sequences were observed very rarely across donors, whereas some public TCRs were present in many individuals. In vitro tests confirmed that a few of the cytomegalovirus-associated TCR beta chains recognize cytomegalovirus antigens. A later analysis found that HLA-associated TCR beta chains were more clonally expanded and had lower generation probabilities than equally common non-associated chains. In a later analysis, TCR association rates were found to vary across HLA loci, with the most associated TCRs seen for DRB1 alleles and the fewest for HLA-C alleles. Immune exposure information for the cohort was limited to CMV serostatus. In an earlier analysis of about 540 of the donors, most TCR beta V segments were observed in productive rearrangements about 90% or about 30% of the time, broadly matching IMGT annotations. A later genetic analysis associated a missense DCLRE1C variant with V-gene and J-gene trimming of TCR beta chains, and an independent cohort replicated the association. When HLA alleles, especially DR and DQ, strongly co-occurred, attributing TCR associations to individual alleles was difficult. Compared with the roughly 700-donor mean, donors in an Asian-associated ancestry cluster had fewer N-insertions in productive TCRs, according to a later genetic analysis. The authors suggested that the approach could potentially be extended to other disease states and immunological phenotypes. The cohort was sequenced for TCR beta chains only, and without alpha or paired-chain data the features that could be detected were limited. A further reported finding was that TCR beta sequences accurately predicted the HLA-A and HLA-B alleles for most subjects in the first cohort. The study gave a list of 150 to 200 TCR beta chains associated with cytomegalovirus. Because some donors lacked HLA typing at each locus, the association tests relied only on the typed subset. Sequencing depth was assumed to be roughly uniform across donors in the presence/absence analyses, though that assumption may not hold. A cluster of highly shared sequence variants was judged likely to be a technical artifact of the sequencing pipeline. At a false discovery rate of 0.05, a later analysis linked around 15,000 TCR beta sequences to specific HLA alleles. The classifier was reported to diagnose cytomegalovirus status with high specificity and sensitivity in both the original and validation cohorts. Because the 87-base-pair reads could not distinguish some IMGT-functional V segments, including TRBV6-2 and TRBV6-3, those segments were excluded. In a later analysis, most CMV-associated TCR beta chains were found to appear HLA-restricted, with HLA associations seemingly driven largely by CMV exposure. According to a later analysis, parvovirus B19, influenza, CMV and Epstein-Barr virus appeared linked to several top co-occurrence clusters. Approximately 18 rarely observed V segments, including chromosome 9 orphons, were excluded from the earlier analysis of several hundred of the donors because counts were too low.

The source material was PBMCs. The rearrangement joined TRBV19 to TRBJ1-2; TRBD1 could be the D gene, as 5 bases match. The origin of this receptor is a man aged 55 to 69 in good health and CMV-seronegative. This receptor has the CDR3 CASSIYAGRSNYGYTF. The sequenced DNA is TGTGCCAGTAGTATTTATGCAGGGCGATCTAACTATGGCTACACCTTC.